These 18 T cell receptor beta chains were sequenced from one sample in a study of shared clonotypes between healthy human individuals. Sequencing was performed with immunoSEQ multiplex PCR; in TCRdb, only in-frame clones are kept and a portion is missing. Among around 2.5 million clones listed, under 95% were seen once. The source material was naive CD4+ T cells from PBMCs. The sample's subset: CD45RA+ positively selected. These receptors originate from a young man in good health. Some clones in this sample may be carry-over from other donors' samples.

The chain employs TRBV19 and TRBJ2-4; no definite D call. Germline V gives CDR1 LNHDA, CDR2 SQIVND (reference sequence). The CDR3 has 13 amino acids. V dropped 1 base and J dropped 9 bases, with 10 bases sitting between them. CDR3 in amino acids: CASSIGPGGIQYF. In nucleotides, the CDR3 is TGTGCCAGTAGTATAGGTCCCGGTGGCATTCAGTACTTC.

This CDR3 is CASSRAGSTNTEAFF. Here the CDR3 DNA reads TGTGCCAGTTCAAGGGCAGGGTCGACGAACACTGAAGCTTTCTTT. The chain links TRBV11-2 to TRBJ1-1; possibly TRBD1 for D (5 bases). Germline lookup yields CDR1 SGHAT and CDR2 FQNNGV. The V gene lost 9 bases and the J gene lost 1 base, with 18 bases spanning the gap. The CDR3 loop spans 15 amino acids. Full variable domain (outside the CDR3, taken from reference TRBV11-2 and TRBJ1-1): EAGVAQSPRYKIIEKRQSVAFWCNPISGHATLYWYQQILGQGPKLLIQFQNNGVVDDSQLPKDRFSAERLKGVDSTLKIQPAKLEDSAVYLCASSRAGSTNTEAFFGQGTRLTVV.

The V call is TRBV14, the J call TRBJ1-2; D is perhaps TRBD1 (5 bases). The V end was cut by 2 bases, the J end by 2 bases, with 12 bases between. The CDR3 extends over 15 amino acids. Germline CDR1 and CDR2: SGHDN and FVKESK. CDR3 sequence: CASSQNRRTNYGYTF. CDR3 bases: TGTGCCAGCAGCCAAAACAGGAGAACAAACTATGGCTACACCTTC. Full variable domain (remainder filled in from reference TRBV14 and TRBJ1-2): EAGVTQFPSHSVIEKGQTVTLRCDPISGHDNLYWYRRVMGKEIKFLLHFVKESKQDESGMPNNRFLAERTGGTYSTLKVQPAELEDSGVYFCASSQNRRTNYGYTFGSGTRLTVV.

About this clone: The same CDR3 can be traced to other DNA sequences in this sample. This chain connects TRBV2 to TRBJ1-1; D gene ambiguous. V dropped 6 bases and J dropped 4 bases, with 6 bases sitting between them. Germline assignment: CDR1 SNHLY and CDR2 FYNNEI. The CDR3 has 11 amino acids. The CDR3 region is CASRGFTEAFF. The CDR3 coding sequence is TGTGCCAGCAGGGGGTTCACTGAAGCTTTCTTT.

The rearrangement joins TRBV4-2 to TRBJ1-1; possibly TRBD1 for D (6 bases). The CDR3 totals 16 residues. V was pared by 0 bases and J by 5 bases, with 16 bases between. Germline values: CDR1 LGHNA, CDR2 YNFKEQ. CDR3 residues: CASSQEATGAGTEAFF. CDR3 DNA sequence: TGTGCCAGCAGCCAAGAAGCCACGGGGGCTGGGACTGAAGCTTTCTTT.

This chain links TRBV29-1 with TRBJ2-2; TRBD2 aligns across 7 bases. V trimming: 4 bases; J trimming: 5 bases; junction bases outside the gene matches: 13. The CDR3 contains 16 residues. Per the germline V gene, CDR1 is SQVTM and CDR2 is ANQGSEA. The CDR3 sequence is CSVVLSGRESTGELFF. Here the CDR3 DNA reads TGCAGCGTTGTTCTGTCGGGGCGGGAGAGTACCGGGGAGCTGTTTTTT.

The CDR3 region is CASSLAYGYTF. The CDR3 DNA follows: TGTGCCAGCAGCTTGGCCTATGGCTACACCTTC. The chain recombines TRBV7-2 with TRBJ1-2; D is undetermined. Trimming cost V 3 bases and J 4 bases, with 3 bases left between them. Per germline, CDR1 SGHTA and CDR2 FQGNSA. The CDR3 is 11 amino acids.

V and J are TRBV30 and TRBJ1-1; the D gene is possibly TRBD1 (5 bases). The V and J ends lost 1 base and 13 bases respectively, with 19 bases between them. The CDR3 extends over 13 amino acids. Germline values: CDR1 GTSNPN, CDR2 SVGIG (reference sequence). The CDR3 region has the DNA TGTGCCTGGAGTGACGAGGGACTCCATTACGGTTTCTTT. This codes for CAWSDEGLHYGFF.

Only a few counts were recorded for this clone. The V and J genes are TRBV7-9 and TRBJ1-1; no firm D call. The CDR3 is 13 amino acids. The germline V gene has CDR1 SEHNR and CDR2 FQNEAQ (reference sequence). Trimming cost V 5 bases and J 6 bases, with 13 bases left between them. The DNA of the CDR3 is TGTGCCAGCAGCCCGTTAGGCAGTCCTGAAGCTTTCTTT. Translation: CASSPLGSPEAFF.

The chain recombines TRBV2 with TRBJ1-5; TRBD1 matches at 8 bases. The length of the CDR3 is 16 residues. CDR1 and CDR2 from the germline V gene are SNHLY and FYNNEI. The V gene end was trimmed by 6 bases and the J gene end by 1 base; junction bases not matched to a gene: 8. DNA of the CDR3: TGTGCCAGCAGCATGGGAGACAGGGGCAGCAATCAGCCCCAGCATTTT. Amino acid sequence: CASSMGDRGSNQPQHF.

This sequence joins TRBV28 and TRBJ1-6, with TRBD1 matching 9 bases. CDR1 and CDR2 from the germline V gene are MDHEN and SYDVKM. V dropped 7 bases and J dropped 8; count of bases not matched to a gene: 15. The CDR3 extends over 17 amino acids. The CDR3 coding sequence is TGTGCCAGCAAGGGGAACACAGGGGGCGAGTTTCATTCACCCCTCCACTTT. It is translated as CASKGNTGGEFHSPLHF. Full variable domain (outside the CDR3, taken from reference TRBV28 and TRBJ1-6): DVKVTQSSRYLVKRTGEKVFLECVQDMDHENMFWYRQDPGLGLRLIYFSYDVKMKEKGDIPEGYSVSREKKERFSLILESASTNQTSMYLCASKGNTGGEFHSPLHFGNGTRLTVT.

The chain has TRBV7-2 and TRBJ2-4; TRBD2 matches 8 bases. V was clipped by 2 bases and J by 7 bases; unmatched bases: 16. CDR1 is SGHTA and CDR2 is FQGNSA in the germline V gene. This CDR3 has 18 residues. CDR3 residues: CASSLLGPAGVRGNIQYF. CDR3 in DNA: TGTGCCAGCAGCTTATTGGGGCCAGCGGGAGTTCGGGGCAACATTCAGTACTTC.

Here the CDR3 reads CATSRLLQFF. DNA for the CDR3: TGTGCCACCAGCAGGCTCCTTCAGTTCTTC. This sequence joins TRBV15 and TRBJ2-1; D remains unclear. Looked up from germline, CDR1 is LNHNV and CDR2 is YYDKDF (reference sequence). The CDR3 has 10 residues. Trimming took 3 bases from V and 13 from J, leaving 7 bases between them.

The CDR3 loop is CASSRPRGGESNEQFF. The CDR3 DNA reads TGCGCCAGCAGCCGCCCTCGGGGGGGTGAGTCGAATGAGCAGTTCTTC. The V call is TRBV4-1, the J call TRBJ2-1, with 8 bases lining up with TRBD2. V lost 4 bases to trimming and J lost 7 bases; unmatched junction nucleotides: 12. Per germline, CDR1 MGHRA and CDR2 YSYEKL. The CDR3 runs 16 residues.

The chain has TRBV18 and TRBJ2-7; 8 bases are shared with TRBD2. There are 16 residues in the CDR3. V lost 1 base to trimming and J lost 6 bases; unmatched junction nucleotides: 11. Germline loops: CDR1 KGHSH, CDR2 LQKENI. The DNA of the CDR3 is TGTGCCAGCTCACCACTACAGACGGGGGGGTATGGCGAGCAGTACTTC. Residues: CASSPLQTGGYGEQYF.

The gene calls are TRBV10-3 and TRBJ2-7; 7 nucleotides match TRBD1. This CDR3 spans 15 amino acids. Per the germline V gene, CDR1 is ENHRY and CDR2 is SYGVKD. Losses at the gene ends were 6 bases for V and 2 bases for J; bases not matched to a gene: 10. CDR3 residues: CAIRVTRDRAYEQYF. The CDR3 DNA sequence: TGTGCCATCAGGGTAACCCGGGACAGAGCCTACGAGCAGTACTTC.

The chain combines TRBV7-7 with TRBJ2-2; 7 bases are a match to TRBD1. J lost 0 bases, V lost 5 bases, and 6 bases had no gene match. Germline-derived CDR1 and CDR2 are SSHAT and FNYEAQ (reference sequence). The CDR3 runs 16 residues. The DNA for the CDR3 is TGTGCCAGCAGCCCGAGGGACAGACCGAACACCGGGGAGCTGTTTTTT. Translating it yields CASSPRDRPNTGELFF.

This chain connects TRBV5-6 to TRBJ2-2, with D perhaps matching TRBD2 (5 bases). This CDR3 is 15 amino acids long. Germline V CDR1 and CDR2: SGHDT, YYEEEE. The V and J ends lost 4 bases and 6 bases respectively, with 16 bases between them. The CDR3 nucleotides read TGTGCCAGCAGCCGGAGGTCGCCCCAATCCGGGGAGCTGTTTTTT. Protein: CASSRRSPQSGELFF. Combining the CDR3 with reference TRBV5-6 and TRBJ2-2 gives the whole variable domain DAGVTQSPTHLIKTRGQQVTLRCSPKSGHDTVSWYQQALGQGPQFIFQYYEEEERQRGNFPDRFSGHQFPNYSSELNVNALLLGDSALYLCASSRRSPQSGELFFGEGSRLTVL.